This is a list of T cell receptor beta chains from one sample in a study of blood T cells in healthy people across ages. MiXCR, applied by TCRdb to the 5' RACE reads, yields one record per CDR3 protein. Of over 1,500,000 distinct CDR3 sequences in the sample, about 39% were seen once. Sequenced input: blood. These receptors originate from a human donor in good health. Each CDR3 is given with its conserved first and last residue. A D gene is named only where the DNA matches it firmly. A row's size may be missing; if present it is once, few, many or a size class.

j_call	clone_size	cdr3_length	d_call	v_call	cdr3_aa	cdr3_nt
TRBJ1-6	.	13	.	TRBV6-2/TRBV6-3	CASSPRTASPLHF	TGTGCCAGCAGTCCCCGGACAGCTTCACCCCTCCACTTT
TRBJ2-3	few	15	.	TRBV4-1	CASSPPGLLGDTQYF	TGCGCCAGCAGCCCTCCCGGACTACTGGGGGATACGCAGTATTTT
TRBJ2-1	few	15	TRBD1	TRBV5-1	CASSGATGEGSEQFF	TGCGCCAGCAGCGGGGCGACAGGGGAAGGGAGTGAGCAGTTCTTC
TRBJ2-5	.	17	TRBD2	TRBV20-1	CGASGIAGAFITETQYF	TGCGGTGCCAGCGGGATAGCGGGGGCCTTTATAACAGAGACCCAGTACTTC
TRBJ2-4	.	13	.	TRBV20-1	CSATQSTKNIQYF	TGCAGTGCCACTCAATCCACCAAAAACATTCAGTACTTC
TRBJ2-3	few	12	.	TRBV4-2	CASSQDGTVQYF	TGTGCCAGCAGCCAAGATGGGACCGTGCAGTATTTT
TRBJ2-7	few	15	.	TRBV29-1	CSVVGGDRSSYEQYF	TGCAGCGTTGTGGGGGGTGACAGAAGCTCCTACGAGCAGTACTTC
TRBJ2-3	many	11	.	TRBV5-1	CASTGTDTQYF	TGCGCCAGCACGGGGACAGATACGCAGTATTTT
TRBJ1-2	few	14	TRBD1	TRBV11-2	CASSPTGQRYGYTF	TGTGCCAGCAGCCCTACGGGACAGCGCTATGGCTACACCTTC
TRBJ1-2	few	16	TRBD1	TRBV9	CASSHTRTGGGGGYTF	TGTGCCAGCAGCCACACACGGACAGGGGGCGGAGGAGGCTACACCTTC
TRBJ2-6	.	14	.	TRBV29-1	CSVGEMVGANVLTF	TGCAGCGTTGGGGAGATGGTTGGGGCCAACGTCCTGACTTTC
TRBJ1-6	.	15	TRBD1	TRBV12-3/TRBV12-4	CASSFDRAYNSPLHF	TGTGCCAGCAGTTTCGACAGGGCCTATAATTCACCCCTCCACTTT
TRBJ2-7	.	14	.	TRBV13	CASSLFLKDYEQYF	TGTGCCAGCAGCTTATTTTTAAAAGACTACGAGCAGTACTTC
TRBJ2-5	.	14	.	TRBV28	CASKEGMLEETQYF	TGTGCCAGCAAAGAGGGGATGTTAGAAGAGACCCAGTACTTC
TRBJ2-3	.	17	TRBD1	TRBV6-4	CASSDLGTGSRPDTQYF	TGTGCCAGCAGTGACCTGGGGACAGGGAGTCGACCAGATACGCAGTATTTT
TRBJ1-4	few	15	.	TRBV4-3	CASSQNQATNEKLFF	TGCGCCAGCAGCCAAAATCAAGCAACTAATGAAAAACTGTTTTTT
TRBJ2-1	few	13	.	TRBV12-3/TRBV12-4	CASSFRSFDEQFF	TGTGCCAGCAGTTTTCGATCCTTCGATGAGCAGTTCTTC
TRBJ2-3	.	14	.	TRBV29-1	CSVGGSVSTDTQYF	TGCAGCGTTGGGGGTAGCGTGAGCACAGATACGCAGTATTTT
TRBJ2-7	few	13	.	TRBV6-1	CASSEALGGEQYF	TGTGCCAGCAGTGAAGCGCTCGGGGGCGAGCAGTACTTC
TRBJ1-2	once	18	TRBD1	TRBV5-5	CASSSTGTGGASDYGYTF	TGTGCCAGCAGCTCAACCGGGACAGGGGGCGCATCTGACTATGGCTACACCTTC
TRBJ2-3	.	17	TRBD2	TRBV28	CASSPPGLAGGTDTQYF	TGTGCCAGCAGTCCTCCGGGACTAGCGGGGGGCACAGATACGCAGTATTTT
TRBJ1-1	few	11	.	TRBV10-3	CAIGTAAEAFF	TGTGCCATCGGAACAGCCGCTGAAGCTTTCTTT
TRBJ2-1	.	14	TRBD1	TRBV5-1	CASSLDGTVDEQFF	TGCGCCAGCAGCTTGGATGGGACAGTGGATGAGCAGTTCTTC
TRBJ1-2	few	14	TRBD1	TRBV20-1	CSARTGDSIYGYTF	TGCAGTGCCAGGACAGGGGACAGTATCTATGGCTACACCTTC
TRBJ1-6	few	13	.	TRBV10-3	CAISESEDTYLHF	TGTGCCATCAGTGAGTCGGAGGACACCTACCTCCACTTT
TRBJ2-6	.	18	TRBD1	TRBV5-5	CASSTPQGIHSGANVLTF	TGTGCCAGCAGCACCCCACAGGGGATTCACTCTGGGGCCAACGTCCTGACTTTC
TRBJ2-6	few	19	TRBD1	TRBV5-1	CASSLVATGQGYGANVLTF	TGCGCCAGCAGCTTGGTGGCTACGGGACAGGGTTATGGGGCCAACGTCCTGACTTTC
TRBJ1-2	few	13	.	TRBV10-3	CAISESVYYGYTF	TGTGCCATCAGTGAGTCGGTATACTATGGCTACACCTTC
TRBJ2-7	.	11	.	TRBV12-3/TRBV12-4	CATGTAREQYF	TGTGCCACGGGGACGGCGAGAGAGCAGTACTTC
TRBJ2-1	.	21	TRBD2	TRBV11-1	CASSPPPERGAVRGRYNEQFF	TGTGCCAGCAGCCCGCCACCGGAGCGGGGGGCCGTACGGGGGCGTTACAATGAGCAGTTCTTC
TRBJ2-1	few	14	.	TRBV4-2	CASSQDLGGDEQFF	TGTGCCAGCAGCCAAGATCTTGGAGGGGATGAGCAGTTCTTC
TRBJ2-1	few	16	.	TRBV6-6	CASSYSTGVMRNEQFF	TGTGCCAGCAGTTACTCGACGGGGGTAATGAGAAATGAGCAGTTCTTC
TRBJ2-1	.	12	TRBD2	TRBV30	CAWSRGGYEQFF	TGTGCCTGGAGCCGGGGGGGCTACGAGCAGTTCTTC
TRBJ2-7	.	15	.	TRBV20-1	CSARKWSVRSYEQYF	TGCAGTGCTAGAAAATGGTCAGTTCGATCCTACGAGCAGTACTTC
TRBJ2-3	.	17	TRBD2	TRBV25-1	CACSEHSGGGATDTQYF	TGTGCCTGCAGTGAACATAGCGGCGGGGGGGCCACAGATACGCAGTATTTT
TRBJ2-7	.	14	.	TRBV5-5	CASSPIDRTYEQYF	TGTGCCAGCAGCCCGATAGACAGAACCTACGAGCAGTACTTC
TRBJ2-6	.	18	TRBD1	TRBV11-3	CASSLDPGTGTGANVLTF	TGTGCCAGCAGCTTAGATCCCGGGACAGGGACTGGGGCCAACGTCCTGACTTTC
TRBJ2-7	.	16	.	TRBV6-2/TRBV6-3	CASRPPGTSFSYEQYF	TGTGCCAGCAGACCTCCTGGGACTTCCTTTTCCTACGAGCAGTACTTC
TRBJ2-1	few	14	.	TRBV29-1	CSVLGHVLYNEQFF	TGCAGCGTCCTAGGACATGTACTTTACAATGAGCAGTTCTTC
TRBJ1-5	few	15	.	TRBV27	CASSFYRPVDLPQHF	TGTGCCAGCAGTTTCTACCGACCGGTCGATCTGCCCCAGCATTTT
TRBJ1-2	few	17	.	TRBV9	CASSDLTVTAPMGGYTF	TGTGCCAGCAGCGACTTAACCGTGACCGCTCCGATGGGCGGCTACACCTTC
TRBJ1-5	few	15	.	TRBV28	CASIGRGYDNQPQHF	TGTGCCAGCATAGGGAGGGGGTACGACAATCAGCCCCAGCATTTT
TRBJ1-1	.	15	.	TRBV6-2/TRBV6-3	CASSSYRESSTEAFF	TGTGCCAGCAGTTCCTACAGGGAAAGTAGCACTGAAGCTTTCTTT
TRBJ1-6	.	13	.	TRBV20-1	CSASGGVYSPLHF	TGCAGTGCTAGTGGTGGGGTATATTCACCCCTCCACTTT
TRBJ2-1	few	14	.	TRBV29-1	CSVIGTGSYNEQFF	TGCAGCGTCATTGGGACCGGTTCCTACAATGAGCAGTTCTTC
TRBJ2-2	.	15	.	TRBV20-1	CSARMEPWNTGELFF	TGCAGTGCTAGAATGGAGCCTTGGAACACCGGGGAGCTGTTTTTT
TRBJ1-1	.	15	.	TRBV11-2	CASSLKTGRSTEAFF	TGTGCCAGCAGCTTAAAAACAGGGAGGAGCACTGAAGCTTTCTTT
TRBJ1-2	.	15	.	TRBV6-6	CASSPTGLLSYGYTF	TGTGCCAGCAGCCCTACGGGACTCTTAAGCTATGGCTACACCTTC
TRBJ1-2	.	14	.	TRBV5-1	CASSLAEGGYGYTF	TGCGCCAGCAGCTTGGCGGAGGGTGGCTATGGCTACACCTTC
TRBJ2-3	few	14	.	TRBV4-3	CASSQDNFADTQYF	TGCGCCAGCAGCCAAGATAATTTCGCAGATACGCAGTATTTT